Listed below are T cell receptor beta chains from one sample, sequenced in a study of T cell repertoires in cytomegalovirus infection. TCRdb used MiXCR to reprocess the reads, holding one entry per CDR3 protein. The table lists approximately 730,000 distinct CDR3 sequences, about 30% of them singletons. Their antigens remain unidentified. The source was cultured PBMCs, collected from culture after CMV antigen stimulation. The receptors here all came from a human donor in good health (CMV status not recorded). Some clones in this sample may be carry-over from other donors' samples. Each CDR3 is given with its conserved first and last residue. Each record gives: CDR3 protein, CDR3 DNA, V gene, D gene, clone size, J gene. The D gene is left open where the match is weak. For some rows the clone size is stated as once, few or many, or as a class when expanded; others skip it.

CDR3 protein: CASRGGLAGTHEQYF
CDR3 DNA: TGTGCCAGCAGGGGGGGACTAGCGGGAACCCACGAGCAGTACTTC
V gene: TRBV2
D gene: TRBD2
clone size: -
J gene: TRBJ2-7

CDR3 protein: CASRRPGNYGYTF
CDR3 DNA: TGTGCCAGCAGACGCCCGGGGAACTATGGCTACACCTTC
V gene: TRBV7-2
D gene: -
clone size: many
J gene: TRBJ1-2

CDR3 protein: CASSQELAGFNEQFF
CDR3 DNA: TGCGCCAGCAGCCAAGAACTAGCGGGATTCAATGAGCAGTTCTTC
V gene: TRBV4-3
D gene: TRBD2
clone size: -
J gene: TRBJ2-1

CDR3 protein: CASRERGSTYEQYF
CDR3 DNA: TGTGCCAGCAGGGAAAGGGGCAGTACCTACGAGCAGTACTTC
V gene: TRBV27
D gene: -
clone size: once
J gene: TRBJ2-7

CDR3 protein: CASTLGPGELFF
CDR3 DNA: TGTGCCAGCACTCTAGGCCCCGGGGAGCTGTTTTTT
V gene: TRBV12-3/TRBV12-4
D gene: -
clone size: -
J gene: TRBJ2-2

CDR3 protein: CSARVSTGATNEKLFF
CDR3 DNA: TGCAGTGCTAGGGTGTCTACCGGAGCAACTAATGAAAAACTGTTTTTT
V gene: TRBV20-1
D gene: -
clone size: -
J gene: TRBJ1-4

CDR3 protein: CASSQDGGKPDNEQFF
CDR3 DNA: TGTGCCAGCAGCCAAGATGGGGGGAAGCCCGACAATGAGCAGTTCTTC
V gene: TRBV4-2
D gene: -
clone size: few
J gene: TRBJ2-1

CDR3 protein: CATSRDPDRAGNTIYF
CDR3 DNA: TGTGCCACCAGCAGAGACCCCGACAGGGCCGGAAACACCATATATTTT
V gene: TRBV15
D gene: TRBD1
clone size: few
J gene: TRBJ1-3

CDR3 protein: CASSAGTSGSYNEQFF
CDR3 DNA: TGTGCCAGCAGCGCCGGTACTAGCGGGAGTTACAATGAGCAGTTCTTC
V gene: TRBV5-4
D gene: TRBD2
clone size: few
J gene: TRBJ2-1

CDR3 protein: CASSLLIPPGADTQYF
CDR3 DNA: TGTGCCAGCAGCTTATTAATCCCCCCAGGAGCAGATACGCAGTATTTT
V gene: TRBV7-6
D gene: -
clone size: few
J gene: TRBJ2-3

CDR3 protein: CASRGLGTTEAFF
CDR3 DNA: TGTGCCAGCAGGGGTCTAGGGACCACTGAAGCTTTCTTT
V gene: TRBV7-9
D gene: -
clone size: -
J gene: TRBJ1-1

CDR3 protein: CASRRDRGFVNTQYF
CDR3 DNA: TGTGCCAGCAGACGGGACAGGGGGTTTGTAAATACGCAGTATTTT
V gene: TRBV7-2
D gene: TRBD1
clone size: few
J gene: TRBJ2-3

CDR3 protein: CASSLGYGYVELTKNIQYF
CDR3 DNA: TGTGCCAGTAGTCTGGGTTATGGGTACGTGGAGCTTACCAAAAACATTCAGTACTTC
V gene: TRBV19
D gene: -
clone size: few
J gene: TRBJ2-4

CDR3 protein: CASSQGSQFGREAFF
CDR3 DNA: TGTGCCAGCAGTCAGGGGTCGCAGTTCGGGAGGGAAGCTTTCTTT
V gene: TRBV7-6
D gene: -
clone size: few
J gene: TRBJ1-1

CDR3 protein: CASSLVGRVTEAFF
CDR3 DNA: TGTGCCAGCAGCTTAGTGGGCAGGGTGACTGAAGCTTTCTTT
V gene: TRBV7-2
D gene: -
clone size: many
J gene: TRBJ1-1

CDR3 protein: CASKPSGPSSQFF
CDR3 DNA: TGTGCCAGCAAACCATCAGGACCTTCCTCGCAGTTCTTC
V gene: TRBV7-2
D gene: -
clone size: few
J gene: TRBJ2-1

CDR3 protein: CASSSDGRNQPQHF
CDR3 DNA: TGTGCCAGCAGCTCGGACGGACGCAATCAGCCCCAGCATTTT
V gene: TRBV7-2
D gene: -
clone size: many
J gene: TRBJ1-5

CDR3 protein: CASSLLHSGGAGDTQYF
CDR3 DNA: TGTGCCAGCAGCTTACTCCATAGCGGGGGGGCGGGAGATACGCAGTATTTT
V gene: TRBV7-8
D gene: TRBD2
clone size: many
J gene: TRBJ2-3

CDR3 protein: CATSPGLAGGPGGNEQFF
CDR3 DNA: TGTGCCACGTCACCGGGACTAGCGGGAGGCCCGGGGGGCAATGAGCAGTTCTTC
V gene: TRBV19
D gene: TRBD2
clone size: many
J gene: TRBJ2-1

CDR3 protein: CASSPRTTADTQYF
CDR3 DNA: TGTGCCAGCAGCCCCAGGACTACCGCAGATACGCAGTATTTT
V gene: TRBV5-4
D gene: -
clone size: few
J gene: TRBJ2-3

CDR3 protein: CASSQTTSLDEQYF
CDR3 DNA: TGTGCCAGCAGCCAAACCACTAGTCTCGACGAGCAGTACTTC
V gene: TRBV7-9
D gene: -
clone size: many
J gene: TRBJ2-7

CDR3 protein: CASSLEQSIGYTF
CDR3 DNA: TGTGCCAGCAGCTTAGAACAGTCCATTGGCTACACCTTC
V gene: TRBV7-6
D gene: -
clone size: few
J gene: TRBJ1-2

CDR3 protein: CASSESLLATNEKLFF
CDR3 DNA: TGTGCCAGCTCAGAGTCCCTATTGGCAACTAATGAAAAACTGTTTTTT
V gene: TRBV18
D gene: -
clone size: -
J gene: TRBJ1-4

CDR3 protein: CASSTTVRSNQPQHF
CDR3 DNA: TGTGCCAGTAGTACGACAGTTCGGAGCAATCAGCCCCAGCATTTT
V gene: TRBV19
D gene: -
clone size: -
J gene: TRBJ1-5

CDR3 protein: CASSLGTAAEAFF
CDR3 DNA: TGTGCCAGCAGCCTAGGGACAGCTGCTGAAGCTTTCTTT
V gene: TRBV7-2
D gene: TRBD1
clone size: few
J gene: TRBJ1-1

CDR3 protein: CATSFRYGYTF
CDR3 DNA: TGTGCCACCAGTTTCCGGTATGGCTACACCTTC
V gene: TRBV28
D gene: -
clone size: -
J gene: TRBJ1-2

CDR3 protein: CASSTDRVRDEQYF
CDR3 DNA: TGTGCCAGCAGTACAGACAGGGTCCGGGACGAGCAGTACTTC
V gene: TRBV2
D gene: TRBD1
clone size: -
J gene: TRBJ2-7

CDR3 protein: CASSRGGSGETQYF
CDR3 DNA: TGCGCCAGCAGCCGTGGGGGGAGTGGAGAGACCCAGTACTTC
V gene: TRBV5-1
D gene: -
clone size: -
J gene: TRBJ2-5

CDR3 protein: CAIRGGSNYGYTF
CDR3 DNA: TGTGCCATCAGGGGAGGATCTAACTATGGCTACACCTTC
V gene: TRBV10-3
D gene: -
clone size: few
J gene: TRBJ1-2

CDR3 protein: CASSSPVDTQYF
CDR3 DNA: TGTGCCAGCAGTTCCCCTGTCGATACGCAGTATTTT
V gene: TRBV28
D gene: -
clone size: -
J gene: TRBJ2-3

CDR3 protein: CSVLGGQSTDTQYF
CDR3 DNA: TGCAGCGTTCTTGGGGGCCAGAGCACAGATACGCAGTATTTT
V gene: TRBV29-1
D gene: -
clone size: -
J gene: TRBJ2-3

CDR3 protein: CASSIAASYEQYF
CDR3 DNA: TGTGCCAGTAGTATAGCAGCCTCCTACGAGCAGTACTTC
V gene: TRBV19
D gene: -
clone size: -
J gene: TRBJ2-7

CDR3 protein: CASSLGVGAVAYNEQFF
CDR3 DNA: TGTGCCAGCAGCCTCGGGGTCGGAGCCGTCGCCTACAATGAGCAGTTCTTC
V gene: TRBV12-3/TRBV12-4
D gene: -
clone size: few
J gene: TRBJ2-1

CDR3 protein: CASSSPGAGWKLFF
CDR3 DNA: TGTGCCAGTAGTTCCCCCGGAGCTGGGTGGAAACTGTTTTTT
V gene: TRBV19
D gene: -
clone size: once
J gene: TRBJ1-4

CDR3 protein: CASSEEVRGTEAFF
CDR3 DNA: TGTGCCAGCAGCGAAGAGGTTAGGGGGACTGAAGCTTTCTTT
V gene: TRBV7-2
D gene: -
clone size: many
J gene: TRBJ1-1

CDR3 protein: CASSFGTRNTEAFF
CDR3 DNA: TGCGCCAGCAGCTTCGGGACAAGGAACACTGAAGCTTTCTTT
V gene: TRBV5-1
D gene: -
clone size: -
J gene: TRBJ1-1

CDR3 protein: CASSLTTLYNSPLHF
CDR3 DNA: TGTGCCAGCAGTCTGACGACACTCTATAATTCACCCCTCCACTTT
V gene: TRBV27
D gene: -
clone size: few
J gene: TRBJ1-6

CDR3 protein: CASNSWVTYEQYF
CDR3 DNA: TGTGCCAGCAACTCTTGGGTAACCTACGAGCAGTACTTC
V gene: TRBV7-9
D gene: -
clone size: -
J gene: TRBJ2-7

CDR3 protein: CASSHQPKQVSGRYF
CDR3 DNA: TGCGCCAGCAGCCACCAACCAAAGCAGGTTTCGGGACGGTACTTC
V gene: TRBV4-1
D gene: -
clone size: -
J gene: TRBJ2-4

CDR3 protein: CASSPRLAGGYNEQFF
CDR3 DNA: TGTGCCAGCAGCCCCCGACTAGCGGGAGGGTACAATGAGCAGTTCTTC
V gene: TRBV12-3/TRBV12-4
D gene: TRBD2
clone size: -
J gene: TRBJ2-1

CDR3 protein: CASSPKGDRGANVLTF
CDR3 DNA: TGTGCCAGCAGCCCCAAGGGGGACAGGGGGGCCAACGTCCTGACTTTC
V gene: TRBV7-9
D gene: TRBD1
clone size: -
J gene: TRBJ2-6

CDR3 protein: CASSPPNFGGAGELFF
CDR3 DNA: TGTGCCAGCAGTCCGCCGAACTTCGGGGGGGCCGGGGAGCTGTTTTTT
V gene: TRBV12-3/TRBV12-4
D gene: TRBD2
clone size: -
J gene: TRBJ2-2

CDR3 protein: CASSPPGSYGYTF
CDR3 DNA: TGTGCCAGCAGCCCCCCTGGGTCTTATGGCTACACCTTC
V gene: TRBV7-9
D gene: -
clone size: few
J gene: TRBJ1-2